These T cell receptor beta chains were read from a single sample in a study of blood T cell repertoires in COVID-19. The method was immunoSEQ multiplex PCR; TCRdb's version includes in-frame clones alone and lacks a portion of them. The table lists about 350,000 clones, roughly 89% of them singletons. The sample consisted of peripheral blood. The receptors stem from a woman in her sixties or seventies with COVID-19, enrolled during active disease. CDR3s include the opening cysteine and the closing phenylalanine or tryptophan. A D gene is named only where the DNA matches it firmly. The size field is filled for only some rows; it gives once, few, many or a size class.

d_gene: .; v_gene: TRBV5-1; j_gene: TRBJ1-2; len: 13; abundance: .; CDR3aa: CASRQDLNYGYTF; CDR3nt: TGCGCCAGTAGACAGGATCTAAACTATGGCTACACCTTC
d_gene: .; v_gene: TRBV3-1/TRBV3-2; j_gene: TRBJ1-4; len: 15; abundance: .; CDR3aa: CASSQENRVGEKLFF; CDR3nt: TGTGCCAGCAGCCAAGAAAACAGAGTGGGTGAAAAACTGTTTTTT
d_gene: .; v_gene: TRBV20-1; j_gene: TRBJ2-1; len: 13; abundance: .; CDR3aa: CSASLLSYNEQFF; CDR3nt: TGCAGTGCTAGTTTACTTTCCTACAATGAGCAGTTCTTC
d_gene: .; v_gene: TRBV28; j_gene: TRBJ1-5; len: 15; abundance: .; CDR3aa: CASSFEMEGAQPQHF; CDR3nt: TGTGCCAGCAGTTTTGAAATGGAGGGAGCTCAGCCCCAGCATTTT
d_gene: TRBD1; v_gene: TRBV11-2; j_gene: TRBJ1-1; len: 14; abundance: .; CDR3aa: CASTYRGGATEAFF; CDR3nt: TGTGCCAGCACTTACAGGGGAGGTGCCACTGAAGCTTTCTTT
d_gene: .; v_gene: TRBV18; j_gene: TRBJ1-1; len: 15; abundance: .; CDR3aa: CASSPPSRGDTEAFF; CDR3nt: TGTGCCAGCTCACCACCCTCAAGGGGCGACACTGAAGCTTTCTTT
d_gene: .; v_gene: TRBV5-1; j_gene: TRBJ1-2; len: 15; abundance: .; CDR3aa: CASSWGFVQGDGYTF; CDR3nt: TGCGCCAGCAGCTGGGGTTTTGTACAGGGAGATGGCTACACCTTC
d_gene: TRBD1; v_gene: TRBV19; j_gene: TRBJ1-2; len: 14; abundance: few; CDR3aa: CASSGRQGFYGYTF; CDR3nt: TGTGCCAGTAGTGGGAGACAGGGTTTCTATGGCTACACCTTC
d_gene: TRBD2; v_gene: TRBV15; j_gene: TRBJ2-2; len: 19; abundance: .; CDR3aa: CATSRESRLAGGDTGELFF; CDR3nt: TGTGCCACCAGCAGAGAGTCGCGGCTAGCGGGGGGTGACACCGGGGAGCTGTTTTTT
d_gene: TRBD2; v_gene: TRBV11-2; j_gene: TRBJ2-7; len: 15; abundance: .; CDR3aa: CASSLIAGVAYEQYF; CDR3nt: TGTGCCAGCAGCTTGATAGCGGGGGTAGCCTACGAGCAGTACTTC
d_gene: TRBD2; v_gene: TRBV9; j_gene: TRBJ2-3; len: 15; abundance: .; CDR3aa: CASSVGLASADTQYF; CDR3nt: TGTGCCAGCAGCGTAGGACTAGCCAGCGCAGATACGCAGTATTTT
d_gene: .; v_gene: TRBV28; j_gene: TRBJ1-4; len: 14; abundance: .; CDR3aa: CASSLGQGNEKLFF; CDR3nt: TGTGCCAGCAGTTTGGGGCAGGGTAACGAAAAACTGTTTTTT
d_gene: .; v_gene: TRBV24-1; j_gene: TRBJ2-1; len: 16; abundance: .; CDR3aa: CATSENRVGPYNEQFF; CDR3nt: TGTGCCACCAGTGAGAACAGGGTAGGACCTTACAATGAGCAGTTCTTC
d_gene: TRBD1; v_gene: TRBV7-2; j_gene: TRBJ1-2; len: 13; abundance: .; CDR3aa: CASSPDRGQGYTF; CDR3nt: TGTGCCAGCAGCCCTGACAGGGGTCAAGGCTACACCTTC
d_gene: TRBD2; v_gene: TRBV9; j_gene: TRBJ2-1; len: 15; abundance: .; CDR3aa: CASSPSGGLNNEQFF; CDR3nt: TGTGCCAGCAGCCCGAGCGGGGGCCTAAACAATGAGCAGTTCTTC
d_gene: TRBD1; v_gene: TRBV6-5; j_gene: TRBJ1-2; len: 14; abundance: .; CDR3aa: CASRPQGKDYGYTF; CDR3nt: TGTGCCAGCAGACCACAGGGGAAGGACTATGGCTACACCTTC